The source of this TCR beta chain is a study of CD8+CD57+ T cells in acquired aplastic anemia listed by TCRdb under 2018. Study-wide context: On average, sorted CD4+ and CD8+ cells yielded around 3.4 ug of extracted DNA, with a range of roughly 0.17 to 27.4 ug. CD8+CD57+ expansion was defined as a frequency above the mean frequency observed in healthy subjects.

The germline V gene supplies CDR1 SNHLY and CDR2 FYNNEI. V loses 5 bases of germline sequence and J loses 4 bases, and the interval between the two ends is 8 bases. Its CDR3 holds 12 amino acids, cysteine through phenylalanine. This entry keeps only the CDR3 DNA: 36 bases, framed from base 1. Genomic DNA served as template for TCR beta VDJ combination and CDR3 sequence profiling. An Illumina HiSeq 2000 was the platform used for TCR repertoire sequencing. As for the original processing: Repertoires were assessed using TRBV/TRBJ rearrangement plots, CDR3 size and DJ length profiles, and Simpson's diversity index. Whichever DNA sequence was most abundant in the deep sequencing data was defined as the immunodominant clone. CDR3 amino acid sequences were screened for sharing across subjects and were compared with published repertoires and the VDJdb database. TCRdb reran the public reads through fastp at Q25 and MiXCR, keeping productive beta chains. Records with the same CDR3 protein are collapsed into one entry carrying the most frequent genes and DNA. It is TCRdb's table, rather than the study itself, that gives the V and J calls and clone size. The table for this sample lists about half a million distinct CDR3 sequences; approximately 33% of them were counted only once. Jointly, the top ten make up 0.82% of the sample.

Overall study results and their limits: Although 25 to 30 CD8+ CDR3 sequences were shared by patients and controls, these sequences appeared highly expressed in patients and within the immunodominant clones of patients. CD8+ Simpson's diversity did not differ significantly between patients and healthy controls (P=0.060).

Flow cytometry had shown CD8+CD57+ cell expansion in the patients selected for sequencing. Every patient had severe acquired aplastic anemia, diagnosed using the International Study of Aplastic Anemia and Agranulocytosis and Camitta criteria. No therapy had been received by the patients at the time of blood sampling. In this study, sorted CD4+ and CD8+ T cells from the blood of healthy subjects and of severe aplastic anemia patients had their TCR repertoires deep-sequenced. Patients were enrolled under clinicaltrials.gov protocols 00001620, 01623167, 00001397, 00071045, 00081523 and 00961064 in the USA. Ficoll-Paque density gradient centrifugation was used to isolate peripheral blood mononuclear cells. CD4+ and CD8+ T cells were sorted by FACS or magnetic beads before DNA extraction. To note about this clonotype: What antigen it recognizes has not been identified. Base qualities were left out, and no much larger clone turns up one base away.

This TCR came from a human donor with aplastic anemia. In this chain, TRBV2 is recombined with TRBJ1-2, with an unclear D gene assignment. The sequenced material came from sorted CD4+, CD8+, or CD8+CD57+ T cells (not recorded which) from PBMCs. The DNA sequence reads TGTGCCAGCAGTTGGGCAGCCTATGGCTACACCTTC. Translated, it gives CASSWAAYGYTF.